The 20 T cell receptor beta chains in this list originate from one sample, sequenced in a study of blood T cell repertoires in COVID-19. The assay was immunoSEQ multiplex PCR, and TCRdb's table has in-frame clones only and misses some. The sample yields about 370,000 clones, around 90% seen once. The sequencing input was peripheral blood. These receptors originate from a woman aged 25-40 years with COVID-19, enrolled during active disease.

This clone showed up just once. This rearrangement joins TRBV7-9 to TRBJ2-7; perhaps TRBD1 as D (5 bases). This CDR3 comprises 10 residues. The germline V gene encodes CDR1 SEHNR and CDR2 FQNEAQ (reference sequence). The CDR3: CASSFFQGRV. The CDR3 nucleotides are TGTGCCAGCAGCTTTTTTCAGGGCAGAGTC.

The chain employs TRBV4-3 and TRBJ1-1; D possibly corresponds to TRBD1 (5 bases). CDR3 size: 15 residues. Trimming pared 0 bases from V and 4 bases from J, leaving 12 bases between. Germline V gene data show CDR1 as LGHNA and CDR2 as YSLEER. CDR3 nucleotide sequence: TGCGCCAGCAGCCAAGATAATCCGGGGGTCACTGAAGCTTTCTTT. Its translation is CASSQDNPGVTEAFF.

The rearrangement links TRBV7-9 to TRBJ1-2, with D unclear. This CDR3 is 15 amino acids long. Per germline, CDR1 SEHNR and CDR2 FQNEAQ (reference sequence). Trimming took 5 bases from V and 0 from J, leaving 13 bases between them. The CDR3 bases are TGTGCCAGCAGCATACCCTCACTAGCTAACTATGGCTACACCTTC. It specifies CASSIPSLANYGYTF.

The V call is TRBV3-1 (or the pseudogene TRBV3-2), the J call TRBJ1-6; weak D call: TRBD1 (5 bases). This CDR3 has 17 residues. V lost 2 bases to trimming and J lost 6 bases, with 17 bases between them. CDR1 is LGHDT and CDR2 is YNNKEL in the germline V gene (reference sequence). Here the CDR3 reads CASSQHRRTNSNSPLHF. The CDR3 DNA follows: TGTGCCAGCAGCCAACACAGGCGGACAAACTCTAATTCACCCCTCCACTTT.

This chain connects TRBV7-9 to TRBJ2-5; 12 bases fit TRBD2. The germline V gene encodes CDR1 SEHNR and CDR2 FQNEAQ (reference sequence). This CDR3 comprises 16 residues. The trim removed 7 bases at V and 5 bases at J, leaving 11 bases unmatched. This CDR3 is CASTPASGGAWETQYF. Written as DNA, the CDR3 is TGTGCCAGCACCCCCGCTAGCGGGGGGGCTTGGGAGACCCAGTACTTC.

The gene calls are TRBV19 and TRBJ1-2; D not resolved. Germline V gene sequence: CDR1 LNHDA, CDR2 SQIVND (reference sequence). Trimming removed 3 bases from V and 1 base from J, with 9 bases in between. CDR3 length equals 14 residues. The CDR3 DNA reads TGTGCCAGTAGTATGGGGAGGGATAACTATGGCTACACCTTC. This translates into CASSMGRDNYGYTF.

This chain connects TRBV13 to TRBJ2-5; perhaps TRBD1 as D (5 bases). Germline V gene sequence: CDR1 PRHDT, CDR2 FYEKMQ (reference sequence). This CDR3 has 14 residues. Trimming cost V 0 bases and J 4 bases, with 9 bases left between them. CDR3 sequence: CASSLGLGPETQYF. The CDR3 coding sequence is TGTGCCAGCAGCTTAGGCCTGGGGCCAGAGACCCAGTACTTC.

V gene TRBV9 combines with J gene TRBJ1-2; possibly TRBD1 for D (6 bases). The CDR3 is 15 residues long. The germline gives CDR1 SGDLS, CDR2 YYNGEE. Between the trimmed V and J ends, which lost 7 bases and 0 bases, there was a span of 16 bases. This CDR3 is CASAPLQGSNYGYTF. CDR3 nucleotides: TGTGCCAGCGCCCCGCTTCAGGGGTCTAACTATGGCTACACCTTC.

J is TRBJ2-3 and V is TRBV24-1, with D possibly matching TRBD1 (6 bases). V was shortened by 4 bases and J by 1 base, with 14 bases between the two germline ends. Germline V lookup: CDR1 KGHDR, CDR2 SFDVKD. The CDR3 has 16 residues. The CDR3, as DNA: TGTGCCACCAGTGACCCGGGACATCCAGGCACAGATACGCAGTATTTT. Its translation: CATSDPGHPGTDTQYF.

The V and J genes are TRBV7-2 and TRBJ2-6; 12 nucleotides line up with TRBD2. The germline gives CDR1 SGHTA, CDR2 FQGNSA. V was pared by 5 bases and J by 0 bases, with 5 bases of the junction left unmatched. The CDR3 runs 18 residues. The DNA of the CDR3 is TGTGCCAGCAGCCCGGGGACTAGCGGGTTCTCTGGGGCCAACGTCCTGACTTTC. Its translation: CASSPGTSGFSGANVLTF.

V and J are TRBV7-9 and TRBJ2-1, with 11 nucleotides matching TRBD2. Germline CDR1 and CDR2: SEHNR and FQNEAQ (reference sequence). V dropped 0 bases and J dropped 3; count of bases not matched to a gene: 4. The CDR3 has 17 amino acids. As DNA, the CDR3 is TGTGCCAGCAGCTTAGCCCGGGGACTAGCGGACTACAATGAGCAGTTCTTC. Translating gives CASSLARGLADYNEQFF.

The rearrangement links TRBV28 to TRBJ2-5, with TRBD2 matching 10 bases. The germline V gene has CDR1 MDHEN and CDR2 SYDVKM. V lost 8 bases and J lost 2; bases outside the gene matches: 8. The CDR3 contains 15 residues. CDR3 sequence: CASGRLAGTQETQYF. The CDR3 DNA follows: TGTGCCAGCGGGAGACTAGCGGGCACGCAAGAGACCCAGTACTTC.

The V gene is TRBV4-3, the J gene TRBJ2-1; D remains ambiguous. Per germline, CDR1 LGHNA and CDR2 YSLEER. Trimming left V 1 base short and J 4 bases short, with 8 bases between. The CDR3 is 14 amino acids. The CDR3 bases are TGCGCCAGCAGCCAAGCAAAAATGTACAATGAGCAGTTCTTC. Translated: CASSQAKMYNEQFF.

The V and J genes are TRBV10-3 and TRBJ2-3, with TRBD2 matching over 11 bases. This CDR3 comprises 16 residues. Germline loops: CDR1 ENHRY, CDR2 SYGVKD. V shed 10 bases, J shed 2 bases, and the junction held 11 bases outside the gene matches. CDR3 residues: CATAERLAGFTDTQYF. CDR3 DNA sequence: TGTGCCACCGCGGAGCGACTAGCGGGGTTCACAGATACGCAGTATTTT.

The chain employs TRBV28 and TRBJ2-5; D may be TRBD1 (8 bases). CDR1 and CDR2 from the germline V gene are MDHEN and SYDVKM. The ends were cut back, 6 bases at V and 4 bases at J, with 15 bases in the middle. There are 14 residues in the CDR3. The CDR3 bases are TGTGCCAGCAGCAAAACAGGGGGGGGAGAGACCCAGTACTTC. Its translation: CASSKTGGGETQYF.

The DNA of the CDR3 is TGTGCCAGCAGTTGGGATATAGCAGGGGGCTCTGGGGCCAACGTCCTGACTTTC. Residues: CASSWDIAGGSGANVLTF. V usage is TRBV6-2 or TRBV6-3 and J usage is TRBJ2-6; TRBD1 agrees at 7 bases. The CDR3 is 18 residues long. The junction had 9 bases not matched to a gene; V was cut back by 4 bases and J by 0 bases. The V gene's germline CDR1 is MNHEY and CDR2 SVGEGT.

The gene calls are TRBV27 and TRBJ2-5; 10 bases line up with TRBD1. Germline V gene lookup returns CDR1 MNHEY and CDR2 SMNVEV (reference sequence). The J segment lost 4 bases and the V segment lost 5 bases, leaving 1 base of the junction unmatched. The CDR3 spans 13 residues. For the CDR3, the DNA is TGTGCCAGCAGTGACAGGGGGCGAGAGACCCAGTACTTC. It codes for CASSDRGRETQYF.

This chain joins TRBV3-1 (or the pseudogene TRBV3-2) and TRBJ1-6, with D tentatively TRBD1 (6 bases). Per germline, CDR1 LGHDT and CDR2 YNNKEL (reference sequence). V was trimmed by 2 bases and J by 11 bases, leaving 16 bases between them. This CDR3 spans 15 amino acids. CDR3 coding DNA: TGTGCCAGCAGCCAATTTACAGGGTCGGCGACACCCCTCCACTTT. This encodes CASSQFTGSATPLHF.

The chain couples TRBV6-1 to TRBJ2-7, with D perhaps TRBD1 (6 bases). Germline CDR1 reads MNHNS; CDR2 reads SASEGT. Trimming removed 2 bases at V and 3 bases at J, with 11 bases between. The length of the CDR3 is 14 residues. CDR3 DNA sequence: TGTGCCAGCAGTGAACGTAGGACAGTCTACGAGCAGTACTTC. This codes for CASSERRTVYEQYF.

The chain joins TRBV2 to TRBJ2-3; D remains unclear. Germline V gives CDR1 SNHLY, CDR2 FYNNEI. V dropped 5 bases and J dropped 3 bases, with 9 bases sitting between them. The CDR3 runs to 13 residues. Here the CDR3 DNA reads TGTGCCAGCAGTTCCTTTTTAACAGATACGCAGTATTTT. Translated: CASSSFLTDTQYF. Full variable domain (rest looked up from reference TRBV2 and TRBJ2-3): EPEVTQTPSHQVTQMGQEVILRCVPISNHLYFYWYRQILGQKVEFLVSFYNNEISEKSEIFDDQFSVERPDGSNFTLKIRSTKLEDSAMYFCASSSFLTDTQYFGPGTRLTVL.